These T cell receptor beta chains were read from a single sample in a study of cytomegalovirus exposure and HLA in healthy donors. The assay was immunoSEQ multiplex PCR, and TCRdb's table has in-frame clones only and misses some. The sample yields over 100,000 clones, of which the top ten take up about 1.8%. The sequenced sample consisted of PBMCs. The origin of the receptors is a man aged 18 to 30 in good health and CMV-seronegative. The CDR3 runs from the conserved cysteine through the conserved F or W. D genes are given only for firm matches.

j_call	v_call	d_call	cdr3_aa	cdr3_nt
TRBJ2-1	TRBV4-2	TRBD1	CASSQGGTGRNEQFF	TGTGCCAGCAGCCAAGGGGGGACAGGGCGAAATGAGCAGTTCTTC
TRBJ2-7	TRBV7-9	-	CASSLDWARASEQYF	TGTGCCAGCAGCTTAGATTGGGCCAGGGCGTCCGAGCAGTACTTC
TRBJ1-1	TRBV7-2	-	CASSLGANTEAFF	TGTGCCAGCAGCTTAGGAGCGAACACTGAAGCTTTCTTT
TRBJ1-1	TRBV4-3	-	CASSQLGETRGAFF	TGCGCCAGCAGCCAGTTAGGAGAGACCCGTGGGGCTTTCTTT
TRBJ2-2	TRBV5-1	-	CASSLGAANTGELFF	TGCGCCAGCAGCTTAGGGGCGGCGAACACCGGGGAGCTGTTTTTT
TRBJ1-2	TRBV6-1	-	CASSEVERAGGTF	TGTGCCAGCAGTGAAGTGGAGAGGGCAGGTGGCACCTTC
TRBJ1-5	TRBV19	-	CASRSTGGRRYQPQHF	TGTGCCAGTAGATCGACAGGAGGCCGGCGGTATCAGCCCCAGCATTTT
TRBJ2-1	TRBV10-3	TRBD2	CAISESKRDTMYEQFF	TGTGCCATCAGTGAGTCCAAGCGGGATACTATGTATGAGCAGTTCTTC
TRBJ2-7	TRBV23-1	TRBD1	CASRDRDSKSYEQYF	TGCGCCAGCAGGGACCGGGACAGTAAATCCTACGAGCAGTACTTC
TRBJ2-3	TRBV5-4	TRBD2	CASSLGLAGSDTQYF	TGTGCCAGCAGCTTGGGACTAGCGGGTTCAGATACGCAGTATTTT
TRBJ2-7	TRBV4-2	-	CASQPTDSPLFYEQYF	TGTGCCAGTCAACCCACGGACAGTCCCCTCTTCTACGAGCAGTACTTC
TRBJ1-2	TRBV5-1	TRBD1	CASSFQDRVYGYTF	TGCGCCAGCAGCTTCCAGGACAGGGTGTATGGCTACACCTTC
TRBJ1-1	TRBV6-5	-	CASSYSAGMNTEAFF	TGTGCCAGCAGTTACTCGGCAGGAATGAACACTGAAGCTTTCTTT
TRBJ1-1	TRBV7-9	-	CASSPSQGTEAFF	TGTGCCAGCAGCCCTAGTCAGGGCACTGAAGCTTTCTTT
TRBJ1-5	TRBV7-2	TRBD1	CASSPTGVSNQPQHF	TGTGCCAGCAGCCCGACAGGGGTCAGCAATCAGCCCCAGCATTTT
TRBJ1-6	TRBV28	TRBD1	CASSATGVGSPLHF	TGTGCCAGCAGTGCGACAGGGGTTGGGTCACCCCTCCACTTT
TRBJ2-7	TRBV27	-	CASSLRQFSYEQYF	TGTGCCAGCAGTTTGCGACAGTTCTCCTACGAGCAGTACTTC
TRBJ2-2	TRBV28	-	CATQGGIGGAAGELFF	TGTGCCACCCAAGGTGGGATAGGCGGGGCAGCCGGGGAGCTGTTTTTT
TRBJ2-7	TRBV15	-	CATSRYGTGYEQYF	TGTGCCACCAGCAGATACGGTACGGGCTACGAGCAGTACTTC
TRBJ2-3	TRBV7-3	TRBD2	CASSLTGLAGADTQYF	TGTGCCAGCAGCTTAACTGGTCTAGCGGGAGCAGATACGCAGTATTTT
TRBJ2-2	TRBV5-6	-	CASSSTIRGINTGELFF	TGTGCCAGCAGCTCGACCATCCGCGGGATAAACACCGGGGAGCTGTTTTTT
TRBJ2-5	TRBV28	TRBD2	CASSLGGRGVGETQYF	TGTGCCAGCAGTTTGGGGGGGAGGGGCGTGGGAGAGACCCAGTACTTC
TRBJ2-7	TRBV4-3	-	CASSQDAQPRYEQYF	TGCGCCAGCAGCCAAGATGCCCAACCGCGCTACGAGCAGTACTTC
TRBJ2-7	TRBV14	-	CASSQSYEQYF	TGTGCCAGCAGCCAGAGCTACGAGCAGTACTTC
TRBJ2-7	TRBV28	-	CATISPYSYEQYF	TGTGCCACAATATCTCCCTACAGCTACGAGCAGTACTTC
TRBJ2-7	TRBV28	-	CASSPSTGILSYEQYF	TGTGCCAGCAGTCCGAGCACAGGGATCCTCTCCTACGAGCAGTACTTC
TRBJ2-5	TRBV7-9	TRBD2	CASSSRGLAGKETQYF	TGTGCCAGCAGCTCGAGGGGACTAGCGGGAAAGGAGACCCAGTACTTC
TRBJ1-2	TRBV7-2	-	CASSLAAENYGYTF	TGTGCCAGCAGCTTAGCTGCAGAAAACTATGGCTACACCTTC
TRBJ2-2	TRBV2	-	CASSELGAQNTGELFF	TGTGCCAGCAGTGAATTGGGGGCGCAGAACACCGGGGAGCTGTTTTTT
TRBJ2-7	TRBV5-1	-	CASSLAPKAAAYEQYF	TGCGCCAGCAGCTTGGCCCCAAAAGCGGCTGCCTACGAGCAGTACTTC
TRBJ1-2	TRBV27	-	CASKVIGDYGYTF	TGTGCCAGCAAGGTAATAGGGGACTATGGCTACACCTTC
TRBJ2-2	TRBV27	TRBD2	CATKGTSGYTGELFF	TGTGCCACTAAGGGAACTAGCGGGTACACCGGGGAGCTGTTTTTT
TRBJ2-7	TRBV4-1	TRBD2	CASSLGAGLGRGEQYF	TGCGCCAGCAGCCTAGGAGCGGGACTAGGGAGGGGGGAGCAGTACTTC